This T cell receptor (beta chain) was captured in a study of technical replicates of blood from a handful of donors. Sequencing used immunoSEQ multiplex PCR; TCRdb keeps in-frame clones, though not all of them. Of approximately 85,000 clones detected, 92% appear once; the ten largest clones hold 0.27%. This clonotype was obtained from a human donor in good health. Sequencing used T cells isolated from PBMCs.

CDR3 bases: TGTGCCACCAGCAGAGATATGAGGAGAGAGGGAAAACTGTTTTTT. As protein: CATSRDMRREGKLFF. The J gene is TRBJ1-4, the V gene TRBV15; D remains ambiguous. Germline V gives CDR1 LNHNV, CDR2 YYDKDF (reference sequence). The CDR3 is 15 residues long. The V and J ends lost 0 bases and 10 bases respectively, with 15 bases between them.